This T cell receptor (beta chain) comes out of a study of tumor-infiltrating lymphocytes in primary liver carcinoma. The authors took blood RNA from unsorted whole blood and also extracted germline DNA. General study results and limits: Relative to tumor region pairs, the tumor-adjacent and tumor-blood pairs showed overlap that was lower.

CDR1 is MNHNS and CDR2 is SASEGT in the germline V gene. The CDR3 sequence is 14 residues long. Using a constant-region primer together with ProtoScript II reverse transcriptase, TCR beta cDNA was made from 500 ng of total RNA. Three-round nested multiplex PCR performed with slightly modified ARM-PCR produced the TCR beta libraries. Both of the initial two PCR rounds ran for around 10 cycles and employed TRBV1-TRBV30 forward primers alongside a C-beta reverse primer. TCRdb fed the multiplex PCR reads into MiXCR, producing one record per CDR3 protein. The sample includes more than 150,000 distinct CDR3 sequences, roughly 60% of them seen just once. On this clonotype: The antigen is unknown. The junction departs from the called germline gene at one end, perhaps through a read error.

This TCR was recovered from a man aged 40-50 years with primary liver carcinoma and hepatitis B virus infection. The sequencing sample was made of peripheral blood. The gene calls are TRBV6-1 and TRBJ2-1; TRBD2 aligns across 8 bases. Here the CDR3 DNA reads TGTGCCAGCAGTCTTACTAGCGGATACAATAAGCAGTTCTTC. It specifies CASSLTSGYNKQFF.